The next 12 T cell receptor beta chains were all read from a single sample in a study of read filtering for tumor transcriptome and immune sequencing. This library used 300 to 500 ng RNA and molecular barcoded adaptors spanning alpha/delta and beta/gamma chains. TCRdb re-analysed the reads in MiXCR, keeping a single row per CDR3 protein. Here the sample spans tens of thousands of distinct CDR3 sequences, about 15% being singletons. Sequenced: a population of CD138-negative cells sorted from bone marrow. Receptor source: a donor aged 40 or older with multiple myeloma.

The table lists this clonotype with many counts. The genes are TRBV3-1 and TRBJ2-7, with D uncertain. V shed 3 bases and J shed 5 bases, with 5 bases lying between them. In germline, CDR1 is LGHDT, CDR2 YNNKEL (reference sequence). The length of the CDR3 is 11 residues. CDR3 protein: CASSHLHEQYF. As DNA, the CDR3 is TGTGCCAGCAGCCACCTCCACGAGCAGTACTTC.

This clonotype was seen many times. One end of the junction does not line up with germline, which may come from a read error. The genes are TRBV5-1 and TRBJ2-2; 10 nucleotides match TRBD1. The CDR3 runs to 14 residues. Germline CDR1 SGHRS, CDR2 YFSETQ. The CDR3 DNA follows: TGTGCCAGCAGCTGGGGACAGGGGCACGGGGAGCTGTTTTTT. Translating it yields CASSWGQGHGELFF.

In regard to this clonotype: The germline gene is not matched at one end of the junction; a read error may be the cause. V is TRBV19 and J is TRBJ2-1; 8 bases agree with TRBD2. This CDR3 contains 13 residues. Germline lookup yields CDR1 LNHDA and CDR2 SQIVND (reference sequence). CDR3 protein: CASKREGLNERFF. CDR3 nucleotide sequence: TGTGCCAGTAAACGGGAGGGCCTTAATGAGCGGTTCTTC.

This clonotype has a count of ten or more. This sequence joins TRBV20-1 and TRBJ2-7, with D tentatively TRBD2 (6 bases). V dropped 1 base and J dropped 2 bases, with 12 bases sitting between them. Germline CDR1 is DFQATT and CDR2 is SNEGSKA (reference sequence). CDR3 length equals 14 residues. The CDR3 nucleotides are TGCAGTGCTAGAGGCGGGACTGGAGCCTACGAGCAGTACTTC. Amino acid sequence: CSARGGTGAYEQYF.

As for this clonotype: This probably arose from a read error, given a far larger clone one base away. Here the CDR3 reads CASSDSGTGNHNEQFF. The DNA of the CDR3 is TGTGCCAGCAGTGACTCCGGGACAGGGAACCACAATGAGCAGTTCTTC. The genes are TRBV2 and TRBJ2-1; 9 bases map to TRBD1. J lost 5 bases, V lost 3 bases, and 8 bases had no gene match. Germline lookup yields CDR1 SNHLY and CDR2 FYNNEI. CDR3 length equals 16 residues.

This clonotype occurred many times. Possible read error: a much larger clone is one base away. V gene TRBV6-1 combines with J gene TRBJ2-1, with TRBD2 as a possible D gene (5 bases). Germline-derived CDR1 and CDR2 are MNHNS and SASEGT. Trimming took off 5 bases at V and 7 bases at J, with 18 bases between the two ends. This CDR3 comprises 15 residues. The CDR3 DNA sequence: TGTGCCAGCAGTTACACAGAGGACTGGCCTAATGAGCAGTTCTTC. Its protein product is CASSYTEDWPNEQFF.

Many counts were recorded for this clonotype. V usage is TRBV7-2 and J usage is TRBJ2-2; no reliable D call. This CDR3 comprises 15 residues. In germline, CDR1 is SGHTA, CDR2 FQGNSA. The V and J ends lost 4 bases and 4 bases respectively, with 13 bases between them. The CDR3, as DNA: TGTGCCAGCAGCTCAGTACAGAGTTTCACCGGGGAGCTGTTTTTT. Translated, it gives CASSSVQSFTGELFF.

This clonotype came up many times. The chain employs TRBV20-1 and TRBJ2-1, with TRBD1 as a possible D gene (5 bases). CDR3 length equals 13 residues. V lost 5 bases, J lost 8 bases, and 16 bases lay in between. In germline, CDR1 is DFQATT, CDR2 SNEGSKA (reference sequence). The CDR3: CSAPQIPRDEQFF. The CDR3, as DNA: TGCAGTGCTCCGCAAATACCCAGGGATGAGCAGTTCTTC.

This clonotype was seen ten or more times. The genes are TRBV30 and TRBJ2-1; 9 bases are a match to TRBD2. J lost 12 bases, V lost 3 bases, and 15 bases had no gene match. This CDR3 is built from 15 residues. Germline V gene lookup returns CDR1 GTSNPN and CDR2 SVGIG (reference sequence). In DNA form, the CDR3 reads TGTGCCTGGAGAGGACGGGCTAGCGGGATGCCCGGGCAGTTCTTC. Translation gives CAWRGRASGMPGQFF. Filled out from reference TRBV30 and TRBJ2-1, the complete variable domain reads SQTIHQWPATLVQPVGSPLSLECTVEGTSNPNLYWYRQAAGRGLQLLFYSVGIGQISSEVPQNLSASRPQDRQFILSSKKLLLSDSGFYLCAWRGRASGMPGQFFGPGTRLTVL.

Many counts were recorded for this clonotype. The chain links TRBV20-1 to TRBJ2-5; D gene unclear. Germline CDR1 reads DFQATT; CDR2 reads SNEGSKA (reference sequence). This CDR3 region has 11 residues. The V end lost 5 bases, the J end lost 1 base, and 5 bases lay between the germline ends. Written as DNA, the CDR3 is TGCAGTGCTGTCAGCCAAGAGACCCAGTACTTC. Translation gives CSAVSQETQYF.

This clonotype has ten or more counts. The rearrangement joins TRBV19 to TRBJ2-7; 7 bases map to TRBD2. Germline lookup yields CDR1 LNHDA and CDR2 SQIVND (reference sequence). This CDR3 has 14 residues. V gave up 1 base and J gave up 4 bases; unmatched junction bases: 4. The CDR3 here is CASSIVAGEYEQYF. CDR3 nucleotides: TGTGCCAGTAGTATAGTGGCGGGAGAATACGAGCAGTACTTC.

This clonotype was seen repeatedly, ten times or more. CDR3: CSGGQHAAEAFF. In DNA, the CDR3 is TGCAGCGGAGGACAGCACGCCGCTGAAGCTTTCTTT. The chain carries TRBV29-1 and TRBJ1-6; TRBD1 is a possible D gene (6 bases). The DNA matches TRBJ1-1 better at its end, which makes the J call doubtful. Germline CDR1 and CDR2: SQVTM and ANQGSEA. The CDR3 loop spans 12 amino acids.